This is a list of T cell receptor beta chains from one sample in a study of shared clonotypes between healthy human individuals. Profiled with immunoSEQ multiplex PCR; TCRdb holds only in-frame clones, not every one. The sample includes a few million clones, roughly 93% of them seen just once. The sequencing sample was made of naive CD8+ T cells from PBMCs. Receptors originate from a man younger than 35 in good health. Some clones in this sample may be carry-over from other donors' samples. The CDR3 runs from the conserved cysteine through the conserved F or W. Fields, in order: clone size, D gene, J gene, V gene, CDR3 DNA, CDR3 protein. A D gene is named only where the DNA matches it firmly. Where a row states a size, it is once, few, many or the class of an expanded clone; other rows omit it.

size: .; D: TRBD2; J: TRBJ2-3; V: TRBV10-2; DNA: TGCGCCAGCAGCCCCGGACTAGCGGGATTGGGAGATACGCAGTATTTT; CDR3: CASSPGLAGLGDTQYF
size: .; D: .; J: TRBJ2-1; V: TRBV7-2; DNA: TGTGCCAGCAGCCTCGTTCGAGCGTCGGTGGCCTACAATGAGCAGTTCTTC; CDR3: CASSLVRASVAYNEQFF
size: .; D: TRBD1; J: TRBJ1-5; V: TRBV27; DNA: TGTGCCAGCGGGGTGACAGGGAACCAGCCCCAGCATTTT; CDR3: CASGVTGNQPQHF
size: .; D: TRBD1; J: TRBJ2-7; V: TRBV7-9; DNA: TGTGCCAGCATGCTTGGGACAGCAATGTCCTACGAGCAGTACTTC; CDR3: CASMLGTAMSYEQYF
size: .; D: .; J: TRBJ2-7; V: TRBV5-5; DNA: TGTGCCAGCAGCTTCCGGAATCCCTACGAGCAGTACTTC; CDR3: CASSFRNPYEQYF
size: .; D: .; J: TRBJ2-1; V: TRBV6-6; DNA: TGTGCCAGCAGTCAAGAGGAGGCATCTCATGAGCAGTTCTTC; CDR3: CASSQEEASHEQFF
size: .; D: .; J: TRBJ2-5; V: TRBV19; DNA: TGTGCCAGTAGTATAGGGGGCAGGGAGACCCAGTACTTC; CDR3: CASSIGGRETQYF
size: .; D: .; J: TRBJ2-1; V: TRBV11-2; DNA: TGTGCCAGCAGCTCGGGGGTTAGCCCTCTTAATGAGCAGTTCTTC; CDR3: CASSSGVSPLNEQFF
size: once; D: .; J: TRBJ2-7; V: TRBV27; DNA: TGTGCCAGCAGTTTGACAGGCCACCGGGGGTACGAGCAGTACTTC; CDR3: CASSLTGHRGYEQYF
size: .; D: TRBD2; J: TRBJ2-1; V: TRBV18; DNA: TGTGCCAGCTCACTAAAAGCGGGAGGAACCCCCTACAATGAGCAGTTCTTC; CDR3: CASSLKAGGTPYNEQFF
size: .; D: .; J: TRBJ2-1; V: TRBV7-9; DNA: TGTGCCAGCAGCTCCCAGATTGGGACTCCGACTTACAATGAGCAGTTCTTC; CDR3: CASSSQIGTPTYNEQFF
size: .; D: .; J: TRBJ2-7; V: TRBV7-9; DNA: TGTGCCAGCAGCCTCGACAGCTCCTACGAGCAGTACTTC; CDR3: CASSLDSSYEQYF
size: .; D: .; J: TRBJ2-3; V: TRBV11-2; DNA: TGTGCCAGCAGCTTGATTCTCGCAGATACGCAGTATTTT; CDR3: CASSLILADTQYF
size: .; D: .; J: TRBJ1-5; V: TRBV27; DNA: TGTGCCAGCAGATTACCCTACTCTACCCCAACGAATCAGCCCCAGCATTTT; CDR3: CASRLPYSTPTNQPQHF
size: .; D: .; J: TRBJ2-5; V: TRBV11-2; DNA: TGTGCCAGCAGTTCTGTCTGGCAAGAGACCCAGTACTTC; CDR3: CASSSVWQETQYF
size: .; D: .; J: TRBJ2-5; V: TRBV6-5; DNA: TGTGCCAGCAGTTACCCTGGAGAGACCCAGTACTTC; CDR3: CASSYPGETQYF
size: .; D: .; J: TRBJ1-2; V: TRBV7-6; DNA: TGTGCCAGCAGTCCCGGACAGAGGGGTAATGGCTACACCTTC; CDR3: CASSPGQRGNGYTF
size: once; D: .; J: TRBJ1-1; V: TRBV10-3; DNA: TGTGCCATCGGCGGGGGGGATCCCCTGGCGACTTTCTTT; CDR3: CAIGGGDPLATFF
size: .; D: TRBD1; J: TRBJ2-3; V: TRBV27; DNA: TGTGCCAGCAGTTTAGGGACAGGGTGGGATACGCAGTATTTT; CDR3: CASSLGTGWDTQYF
size: .; D: .; J: TRBJ2-7; V: TRBV7-9; DNA: TGTGCCAGCAGCGCAGTAGCCAACCCCGGGACGGTGAACCCCTACGAGCAGTACTTC; CDR3: CASSAVANPGTVNPYEQYF
size: .; D: .; J: TRBJ2-7; V: TRBV6-5; DNA: TGTGCCAGCAGTACCCGGGACGACGGCTACGTAGAGCAGTACTTC; CDR3: CASSTRDDGYVEQYF
size: .; D: .; J: TRBJ1-2; V: TRBV27; DNA: TGTGCCAGCAGTCGGGGAAATGGCTACACCTTC; CDR3: CASSRGNGYTF
size: once; D: TRBD1; J: TRBJ2-4; V: TRBV5-4; DNA: TGTGCCAGCGGTCCGGACAGGGGGCCCGGGCACATTCAGTACTTC; CDR3: CASGPDRGPGHIQYF
size: once; D: TRBD1; J: TRBJ1-4; V: TRBV2; DNA: TGTGCCAGCAGGTTGACAGGGCATGATAATGAAAAACTGTTTTTT; CDR3: CASRLTGHDNEKLFF
size: .; D: .; J: TRBJ2-7; V: TRBV27; DNA: TGTGCCAGCAGTACACGAGGACCCTACGAGCAGTACTTC; CDR3: CASSTRGPYEQYF
size: .; D: TRBD1; J: TRBJ1-2; V: TRBV7-9; DNA: TGTGCCAGCAGCTACCCGACAGGGAAATCCACCGGACCTTATGGCTACACCTTC; CDR3: CASSYPTGKSTGPYGYTF
size: once; D: TRBD1; J: TRBJ2-7; V: TRBV28; DNA: TGTGCCAGCAGTTTGTACCTAGACAGGGGATTTCCAAACTACGAGCAGTACTTC; CDR3: CASSLYLDRGFPNYEQYF
size: .; D: .; J: TRBJ1-5; V: TRBV28; DNA: TGTGCCAGCCTTCCCGAAGGGGAGCCCCAGCATTTT; CDR3: CASLPEGEPQHF
size: .; D: TRBD1; J: TRBJ2-7; V: TRBV5-6; DNA: TGTGCCAGCAGCTTGGATGGGACAGGGCAACCCTACGAGCAGTACTTC; CDR3: CASSLDGTGQPYEQYF
size: .; D: .; J: TRBJ2-2; V: TRBV28; DNA: TGTGCCAGCAGACCGGGACTTAACACCGGGGAGCTGTTTTTT; CDR3: CASRPGLNTGELFF
size: .; D: .; J: TRBJ2-7; V: TRBV27; DNA: TGTGCCAGCCAAAGACGCCGCTCCTACGAGCAGTACTTC; CDR3: CASQRRRSYEQYF
size: .; D: .; J: TRBJ1-1; V: TRBV28; DNA: TGTGCCAGCAGAACACAAATCCTACAGGGCCACGAAGATGAAGCTTTCTTT; CDR3: CASRTQILQGHEDEAFF
size: .; D: .; J: TRBJ1-6; V: TRBV7-3; DNA: TGTGCCAGCAGCTTAACACTTGGTTCACCCCTCCACTTT; CDR3: CASSLTLGSPLHF
size: .; D: .; J: TRBJ2-7; V: TRBV2; DNA: TGTGCCAGCAGTGAACGTTGGACACCTACCTACGAGCAGTACTTC; CDR3: CASSERWTPTYEQYF
size: .; D: .; J: TRBJ1-5; V: TRBV7-2; DNA: TGTGCCAGCAGTACGGCTTATAGCAATCAGCCCCAGCATTTT; CDR3: CASSTAYSNQPQHF
size: .; D: .; J: TRBJ2-2; V: TRBV7-9; DNA: TGTGCCAGCAGCTTATTTCGGGGAGGAGACACCGGGGAGCTGTTTTTT; CDR3: CASSLFRGGDTGELFF
size: .; D: .; J: TRBJ2-7; V: TRBV7-9; DNA: TGTGCCAGCAGCCCCCCGAGACTCAAGGAGAACTACGAGCAGTACTTC; CDR3: CASSPPRLKENYEQYF
size: .; D: .; J: TRBJ2-7; V: TRBV28; DNA: TGTGCCAGCAGTCCAGGAGGGGACGAGCAGTACTTC; CDR3: CASSPGGDEQYF